This TCR beta chain was identified in a study of CD8 T cells in ankylosing spondylitis. General observations from the study: The study looked at matched synovial fluid samples from ankylosing spondylitis patients. Disease-linked clones were reported to be significantly enriched there. Earlier studies detected some motif variants in reactive arthritis synovial fluid and blood. A TCR beta motif of under ten highly homologous variants appeared characteristic of ankylosing spondylitis blood.

To note about this clonotype: What it binds is not known.

MiXCR was run by TCRdb on the 5' RACE reads, yielding one entry per CDR3 protein. There are around 480,000 distinct CDR3 sequences in the sample; about 15% occur only once, and 0.95% to 1.1% lies in the top ten. The sequencing input was blood, either unsorted or a sorted T cell fraction (not recorded which). This receptor was identified in a male donor with ankylosing spondylitis.

The CDR3 DNA reads TGTGCCACCAGCAGAGGGGCTAGCGGATACAATGAGCAGTTCTTC. This codes for CATSRGASGYNEQFF. This sequence joins TRBV15 and TRBJ2-1, with TRBD2 identical over 7 bases. Germline CDR1 reads LNHNV; CDR2 reads YYDKDF (reference sequence). This CDR3 contains 15 residues. V trimming: 1 base; J trimming: 4 bases; junction bases outside the gene matches: 4.